The T cell receptor (beta chain) described here comes from a study of cytomegalovirus exposure and HLA in healthy donors. Whole-study results and caveats: Follow-up analysis seemed to connect common viral pathogens with several of the most significant clusters identified. There were some V segments, including TRBV6-2 and TRBV6-3, excluded as indistinguishable. Productive status was seen about 87% or about 30% of the time for most TCR beta V segments in an earlier analysis.

Turning to this clone: Antigen: not known.

With 4 bases removed from V and 0 bases from J, the gap between germline ends came to 10 bases. CDR3 length: 14 residues. The germline gives CDR1 SQVTM, CDR2 ANQGSEA. PCR primers comprised 60 Vbeta and 13 Jbeta primers. This table comes from immunoSEQ multiplex PCR, and its TCRdb copy is limited to in-frame clones, with some not included. The data contain approximately 100,000 clones, 71% of them seen just once; the ten biggest clones take up roughly 3%. The receptor was derived from a female donor in good health and CMV-seronegative. The chain uses TRBV29-1 and TRBJ2-1; tentatively, D is TRBD2 (5 bases). The specimen sequenced was PBMCs. Here the CDR3 reads CSVGRAPSYNEQFF. For the CDR3, the DNA is TGCAGCGTTGGGCGGGCGCCCTCCTACAATGAGCAGTTCTTC.